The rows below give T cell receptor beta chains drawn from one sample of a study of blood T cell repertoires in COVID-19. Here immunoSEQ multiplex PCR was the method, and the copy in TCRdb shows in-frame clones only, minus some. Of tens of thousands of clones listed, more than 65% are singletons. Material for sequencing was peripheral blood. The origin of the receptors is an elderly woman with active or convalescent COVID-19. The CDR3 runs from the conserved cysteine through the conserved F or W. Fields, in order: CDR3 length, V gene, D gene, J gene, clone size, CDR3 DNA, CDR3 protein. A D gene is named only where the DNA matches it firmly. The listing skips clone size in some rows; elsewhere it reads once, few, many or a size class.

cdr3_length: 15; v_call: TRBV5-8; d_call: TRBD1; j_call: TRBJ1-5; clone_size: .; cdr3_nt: TGTGCCAGCAGTCTTATCGGACAGGGCGATCAGCCCCAGCATTTT; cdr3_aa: CASSLIGQGDQPQHF
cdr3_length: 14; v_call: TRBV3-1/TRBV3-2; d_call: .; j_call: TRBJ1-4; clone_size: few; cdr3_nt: TGTGCCAGCAGCCAAGGGGGGGCTAATGAAAAACTGTTTTTT; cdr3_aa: CASSQGGANEKLFF
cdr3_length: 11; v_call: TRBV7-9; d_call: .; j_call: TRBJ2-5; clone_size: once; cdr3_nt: TGTGCCAGCGGGAGACAAGAGACCCAGTACTTC; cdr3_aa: CASGRQETQYF
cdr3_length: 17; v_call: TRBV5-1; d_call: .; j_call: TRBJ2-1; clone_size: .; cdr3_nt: TGCGCCAGCAGCTTGGTTTTCGGGGGGCAGCTCTACAATGAGCAGTTCTTC; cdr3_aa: CASSLVFGGQLYNEQFF
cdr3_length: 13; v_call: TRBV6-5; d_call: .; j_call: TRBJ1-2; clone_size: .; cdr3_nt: TGTGCCAGCAGCTCCCTCTATAACTATGGCTACACCTTC; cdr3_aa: CASSSLYNYGYTF
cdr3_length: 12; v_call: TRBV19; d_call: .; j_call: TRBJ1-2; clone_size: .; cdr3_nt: TGTGCCAGTAGCACGATAGAGGTCGGCTACACCTTC; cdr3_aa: CASSTIEVGYTF
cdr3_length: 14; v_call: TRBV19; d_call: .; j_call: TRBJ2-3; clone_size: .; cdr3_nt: TGTGCCAGTAGTATGATCAGTAGCACAGATACGCAGTATTTT; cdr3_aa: CASSMISSTDTQYF
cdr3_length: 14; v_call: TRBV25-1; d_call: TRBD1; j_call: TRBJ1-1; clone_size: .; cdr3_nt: TGTGCCAGCAGCCTCTGGACAGGGGGCACTGAAGCTTTCTTT; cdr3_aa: CASSLWTGGTEAFF
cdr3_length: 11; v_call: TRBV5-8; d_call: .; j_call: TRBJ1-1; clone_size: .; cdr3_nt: TGTGCCAGCAGCTTATACGGTGAAGCTTTCTTT; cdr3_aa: CASSLYGEAFF
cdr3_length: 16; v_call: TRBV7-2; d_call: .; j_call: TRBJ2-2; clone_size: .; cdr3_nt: TGTGCCAGCAGCTTAGATGTGCTAACGAACACCGGGGAGCTGTTTTTT; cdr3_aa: CASSLDVLTNTGELFF
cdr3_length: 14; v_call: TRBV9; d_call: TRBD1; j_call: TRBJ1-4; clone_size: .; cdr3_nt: TGTGCCAGCAGCCTCGGACAGGGGTCTGAAAAACTGTTTTTT; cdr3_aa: CASSLGQGSEKLFF
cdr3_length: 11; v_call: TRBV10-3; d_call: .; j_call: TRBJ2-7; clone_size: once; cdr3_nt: TGTGCCACCAAGGACAGCTACGAGCAGTACTTC; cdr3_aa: CATKDSYEQYF
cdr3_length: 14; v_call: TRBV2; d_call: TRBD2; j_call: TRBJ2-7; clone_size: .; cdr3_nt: TGTGCCAGCAGACCCGCCGGGGGGTCCCACGAGCAGTACTTC; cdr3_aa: CASRPAGGSHEQYF
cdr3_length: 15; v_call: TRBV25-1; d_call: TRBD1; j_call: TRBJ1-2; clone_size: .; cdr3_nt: TGTGCCAGCAGTGACCCAACAGGGGGCACCTATGGCTACACCTTC; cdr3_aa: CASSDPTGGTYGYTF
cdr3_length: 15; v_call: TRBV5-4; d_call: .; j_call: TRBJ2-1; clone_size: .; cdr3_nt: TGTGCCAGCAGCTTCTCTCTAGCGAGTTACAATGAGCAGTTCTTC; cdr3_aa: CASSFSLASYNEQFF
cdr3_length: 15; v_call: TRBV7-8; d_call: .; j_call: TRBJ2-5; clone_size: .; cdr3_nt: TGTGCCAGCAGCTTAGCGATCGAGAGTTTGGAGACCCAGTACTTC; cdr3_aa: CASSLAIESLETQYF
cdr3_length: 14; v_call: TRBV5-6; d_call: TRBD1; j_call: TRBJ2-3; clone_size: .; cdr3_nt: TGTGCCAGCAGCTGGGGACAGTCCACAGATACGCAGTATTTT; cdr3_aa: CASSWGQSTDTQYF
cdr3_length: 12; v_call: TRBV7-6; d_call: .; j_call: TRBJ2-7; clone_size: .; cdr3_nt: TGTGCCAGCAGCTTAACAGGCTACGAGCAGTACTTC; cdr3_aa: CASSLTGYEQYF
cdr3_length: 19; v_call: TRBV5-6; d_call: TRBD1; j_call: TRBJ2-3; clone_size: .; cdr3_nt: TGTGCCAGCAGACCCCCGGGACAGGGGGCTTATTTTTTCTCTGATACGCAGTATTTT; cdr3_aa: CASRPPGQGAYFFSDTQYF
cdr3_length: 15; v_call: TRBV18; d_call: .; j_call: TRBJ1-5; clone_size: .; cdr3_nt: TGTGCCAGCTCACCTGGGGCAGGTGGCAATCAGCCCCAGCATTTT; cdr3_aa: CASSPGAGGNQPQHF
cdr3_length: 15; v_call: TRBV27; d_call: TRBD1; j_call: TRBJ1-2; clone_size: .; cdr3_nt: TGTGCCAGCCGCGCCCCGGGACAGATACTCTATGGCTACACCTTC; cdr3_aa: CASRAPGQILYGYTF
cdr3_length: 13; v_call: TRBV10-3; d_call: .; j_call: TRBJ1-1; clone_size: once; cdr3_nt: TGTGCCATCAACGAGGAAGAGGACACTGAAGCTTTCTTT; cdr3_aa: CAINEEEDTEAFF
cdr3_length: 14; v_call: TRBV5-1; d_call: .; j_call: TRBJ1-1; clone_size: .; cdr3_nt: TGCGCCAGCAGCTTGAGCCGCACAGGGACTGAAGCTTTCTTT; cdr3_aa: CASSLSRTGTEAFF
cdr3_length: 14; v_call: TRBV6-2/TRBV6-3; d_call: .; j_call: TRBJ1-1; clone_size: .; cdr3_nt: TGTGCCAGCAGTTTGCGGGGGGCAGGGACTGAAGCTTTCTTT; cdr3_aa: CASSLRGAGTEAFF
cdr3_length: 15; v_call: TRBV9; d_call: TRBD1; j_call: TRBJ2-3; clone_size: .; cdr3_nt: TGTGCCAGCAGTTACCGGGACAGGGGTCCAGATACGCAGTATTTT; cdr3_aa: CASSYRDRGPDTQYF
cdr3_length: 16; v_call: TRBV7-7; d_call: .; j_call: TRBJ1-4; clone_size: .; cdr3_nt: TGTGCCAGCAGCCCAACGACAGGTCTTAGTAATGAAAAACTGTTTTTT; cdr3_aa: CASSPTTGLSNEKLFF
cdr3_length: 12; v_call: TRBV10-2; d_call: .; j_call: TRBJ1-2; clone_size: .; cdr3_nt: TGCGCCAGCAGTGACCCGGGCTATGGCTACACCTTC; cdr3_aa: CASSDPGYGYTF
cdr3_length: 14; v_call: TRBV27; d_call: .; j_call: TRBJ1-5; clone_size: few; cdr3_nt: TGTGCCAGCAGTCCCAGACTGAGTGGTCAGCCCCAGCATTTT; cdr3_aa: CASSPRLSGQPQHF
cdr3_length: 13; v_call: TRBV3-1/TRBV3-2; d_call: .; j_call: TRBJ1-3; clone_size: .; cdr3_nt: TGTGCCAGCAGCCAAGTACAGGGAAACACCATATATTTT; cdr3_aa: CASSQVQGNTIYF
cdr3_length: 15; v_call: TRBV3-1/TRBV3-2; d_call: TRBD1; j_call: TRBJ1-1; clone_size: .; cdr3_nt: TGTGCCAGCAGCTATAGACAGGGAAGGGGCACTGAAGCTTTCTTT; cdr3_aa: CASSYRQGRGTEAFF
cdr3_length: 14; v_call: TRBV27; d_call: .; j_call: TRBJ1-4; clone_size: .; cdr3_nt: TGTGCCAGCAGTTTAAACAGGGTGAATGAAAAACTGTTTTTT; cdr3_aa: CASSLNRVNEKLFF
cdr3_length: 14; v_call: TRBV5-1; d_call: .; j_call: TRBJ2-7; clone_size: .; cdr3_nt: TGCGCCAGCAGCTGGAGGGACAGCTCCTACGAGCAGTACTTC; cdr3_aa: CASSWRDSSYEQYF